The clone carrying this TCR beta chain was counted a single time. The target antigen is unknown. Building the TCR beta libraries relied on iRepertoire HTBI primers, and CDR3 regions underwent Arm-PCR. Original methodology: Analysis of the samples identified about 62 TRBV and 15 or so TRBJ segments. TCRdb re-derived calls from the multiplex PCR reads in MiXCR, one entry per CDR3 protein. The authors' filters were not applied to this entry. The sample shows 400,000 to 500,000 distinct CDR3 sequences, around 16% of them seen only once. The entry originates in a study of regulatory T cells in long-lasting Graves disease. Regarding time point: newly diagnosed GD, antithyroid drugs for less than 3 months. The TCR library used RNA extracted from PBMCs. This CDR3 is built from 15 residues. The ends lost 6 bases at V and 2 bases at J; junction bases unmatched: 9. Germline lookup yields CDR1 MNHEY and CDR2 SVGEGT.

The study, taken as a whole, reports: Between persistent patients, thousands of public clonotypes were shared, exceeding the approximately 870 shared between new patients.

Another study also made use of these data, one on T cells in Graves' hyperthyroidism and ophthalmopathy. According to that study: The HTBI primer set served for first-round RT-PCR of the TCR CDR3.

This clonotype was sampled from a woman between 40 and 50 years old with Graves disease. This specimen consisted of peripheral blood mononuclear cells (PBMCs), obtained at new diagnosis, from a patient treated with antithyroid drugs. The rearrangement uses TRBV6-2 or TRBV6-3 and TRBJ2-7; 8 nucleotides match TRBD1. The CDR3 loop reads CASRIAGTGTYEQYF. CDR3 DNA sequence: TGTGCCAGCAGAATTGCCGGGACAGGTACCTACGAGCAGTACTTC.